This TCR beta chain was documented in a study of cytomegalovirus exposure and HLA in healthy donors. Findings of the study overall: A later analysis reportedly found that, within productive TCRs, an Asian-associated ancestry cluster had fewer N-insertions than the mean observed across the roughly 670 donors. Segments of the TCR beta V type were, in most cases, productive about 87% or about 30% of the time in an earlier analysis. Later genetic work tied a missense DCLRE1C variant to beta-chain V and J trimming.

In the case of this clone: What it recognizes is unknown.

From germline, CDR1 is SGHNT and CDR2 YENEEA. This CDR3 is 17 amino acids long. Trimming shortened V by 1 base and J by 1 base, and 15 bases separated the two germline ends. PCR used 60 Vbeta primers and 13 Jbeta primers. TCRdb's copy holds only in-frame clones and misses some; the assay was immunoSEQ multiplex PCR. The top ten clones hold roughly 21% of a sample with 75,000 or so clones, 65% to 80% of them seen once. The rearrangement links TRBV11-3 to TRBJ2-3; D is uncertain. The TCR sequence derives from a man between 35 and 55 years old in good health and CMV-seropositive. The source material was PBMCs. The CDR3 coding sequence is TGTGCCAGCAGCTTAGTCGGAGCCGCTCTGGGCACAGATACGCAGTATTTT. This codes for CASSLVGAALGTDTQYF.